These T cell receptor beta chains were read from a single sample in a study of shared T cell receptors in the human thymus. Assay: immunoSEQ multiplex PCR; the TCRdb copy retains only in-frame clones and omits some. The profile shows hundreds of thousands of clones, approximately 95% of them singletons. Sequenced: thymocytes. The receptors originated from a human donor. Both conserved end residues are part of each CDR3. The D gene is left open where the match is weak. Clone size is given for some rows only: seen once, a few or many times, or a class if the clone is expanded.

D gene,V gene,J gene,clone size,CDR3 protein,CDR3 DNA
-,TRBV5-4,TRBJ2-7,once,CASIQTAYEQYF,TGTGCCAGCATACAGACAGCCTACGAGCAGTACTTC
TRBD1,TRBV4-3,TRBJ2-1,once,CASSQESPGQGDNEQFF,TGCGCCAGCAGCCAAGAATCGCCGGGACAGGGGGACAATGAGCAGTTCTTC
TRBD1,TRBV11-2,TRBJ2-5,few,CASSRRQGKTQYF,TGTGCCAGCAGCCGCCGACAGGGGAAGACCCAGTACTTC
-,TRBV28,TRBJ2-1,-,CASSLRDNEQFF,TGTGCCAGCAGCCTTAGGGATAATGAGCAGTTCTTC
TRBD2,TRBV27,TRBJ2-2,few,CASSSGLAGENGELFF,TGTGCCAGCAGTTCGGGACTAGCGGGAGAAAACGGGGAGCTGTTTTTT
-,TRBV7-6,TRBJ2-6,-,CASSPDITLSGANVLTF,TGTGCCAGCAGCCCGGATATCACATTATCTGGGGCCAACGTCCTGACTTTC
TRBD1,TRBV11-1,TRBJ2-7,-,CASSAGQGGEQYF,TGTGCCAGCAGCGCAGGACAGGGTGGCGAGCAGTACTTC
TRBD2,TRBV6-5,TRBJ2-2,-,CASSHYWTSDTGELFF,TGTGCCAGCAGTCACTACTGGACTAGCGACACCGGGGAGCTGTTTTTT
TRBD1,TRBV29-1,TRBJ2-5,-,CSVEVGQGKRETQYF,TGCAGCGTTGAAGTAGGACAGGGGAAAAGAGAGACCCAGTACTTC
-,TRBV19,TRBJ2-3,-,CASSIAREETDTQYF,TGTGCCAGTAGTATAGCTAGGGAGGAGACAGATACGCAGTATTTT
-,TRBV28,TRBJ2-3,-,CATLGTSSTDTQYF,TGTGCCACCCTGGGGACTTCCAGCACAGATACGCAGTATTTT
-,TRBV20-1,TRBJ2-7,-,CSARGGYEQYF,TGCAGTGCTAGAGGGGGTTACGAGCAGTACTTC
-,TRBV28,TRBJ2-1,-,CASSFVYNEQFF,TGTGCCAGCAGTTTTGTTTACAATGAGCAGTTCTTC
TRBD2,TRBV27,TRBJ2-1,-,CASSLPSGRDEGDNEQFF,TGTGCCAGCAGTTTACCCAGCGGGAGAGACGAAGGTGACAATGAGCAGTTCTTC
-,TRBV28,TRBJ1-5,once,CASSPRGLNQPQHF,TGTGCCAGCAGTCCGCGGGGGTTGAATCAGCCCCAGCATTTT
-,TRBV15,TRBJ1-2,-,CATSREMVREVANYGYTF,TGTGCCACCAGCAGAGAAATGGTCAGAGAGGTAGCTAACTATGGCTACACCTTC
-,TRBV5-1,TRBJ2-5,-,CASSLGRTGPVDPLKETQYF,TGCGCCAGCAGCTTGGGTCGAACAGGGCCGGTGGATCCCCTGAAAGAGACCCAGTACTTC